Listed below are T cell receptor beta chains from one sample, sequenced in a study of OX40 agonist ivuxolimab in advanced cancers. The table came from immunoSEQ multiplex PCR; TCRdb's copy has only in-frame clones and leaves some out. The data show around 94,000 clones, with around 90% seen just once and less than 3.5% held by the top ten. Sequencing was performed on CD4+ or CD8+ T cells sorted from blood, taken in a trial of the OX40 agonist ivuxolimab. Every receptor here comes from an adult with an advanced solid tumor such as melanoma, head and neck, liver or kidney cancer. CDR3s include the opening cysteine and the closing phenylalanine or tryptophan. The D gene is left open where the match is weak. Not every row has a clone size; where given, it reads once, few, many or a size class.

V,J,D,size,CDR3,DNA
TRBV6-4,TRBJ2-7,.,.,CASSDSLGRLLLPSYEQYF,TGTGCCAGCAGTGACTCTTTGGGACGGTTATTACTACCCTCCTACGAGCAGTACTTC
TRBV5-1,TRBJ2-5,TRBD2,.,CASSSSERGKETQYF,TGCGCCAGCAGCTCCTCGGAGCGGGGAAAAGAGACCCAGTACTTC
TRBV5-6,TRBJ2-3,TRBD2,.,CASSFRTSGGDTQYF,TGTGCCAGCAGCTTCCGGACTAGCGGGGGAGATACGCAGTATTTT
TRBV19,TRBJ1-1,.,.,CASSPLPGLNTEAFF,TGTGCCAGTAGTCCTTTGCCCGGACTGAACACTGAAGCTTTCTTT
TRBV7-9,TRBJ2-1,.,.,CASSIGPVSEQFF,TGTGCCAGCTCTATAGGTCCCGTGAGTGAGCAGTTCTTC
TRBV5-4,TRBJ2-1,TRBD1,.,CASSRTGVPEQFF,TGTGCCAGCAGTCGTACAGGGGTTCCTGAGCAGTTCTTC
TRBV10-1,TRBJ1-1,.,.,CASSGHSEAFF,TGCGCCAGCAGTGGACATTCTGAAGCTTTCTTT
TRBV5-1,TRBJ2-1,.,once,CASSLVGGFLDEQFF,TGCGCCAGCAGCTTGGTGGGGGGCTTCCTAGATGAGCAGTTCTTC
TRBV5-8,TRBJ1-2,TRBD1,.,CASISTGVLDGYTF,TGTGCCAGCATCTCGACAGGGGTGTTAGATGGCTACACCTTC
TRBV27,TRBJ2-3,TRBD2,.,CASSPTSAWGTDTQYF,TGTGCCAGCAGCCCGACTAGCGCGTGGGGCACAGATACGCAGTATTTT
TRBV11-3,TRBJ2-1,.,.,CASSLQGRDHEQFF,TGTGCCAGCAGCCTACAGGGACGGGACCATGAGCAGTTCTTC
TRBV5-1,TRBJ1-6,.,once,CASSLSVGYSPLHF,TGCGCCAGCAGCTTATCAGTCGGGTATTCACCCCTCCACTTT
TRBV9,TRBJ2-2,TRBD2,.,CASRGASGGNTGELFF,TGTGCCAGCCGTGGGGCTAGCGGGGGGAACACCGGGGAGCTGTTTTTT
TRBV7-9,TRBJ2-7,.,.,CASSFRDSPAYEQYF,TGTGCCAGCAGCTTCCGGGACTCTCCCGCCTACGAGCAGTACTTC
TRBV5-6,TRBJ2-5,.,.,CASRQRSLRETQYF,TGTGCCAGCAGACAGCGGAGTCTCCGGGAGACCCAGTACTTC
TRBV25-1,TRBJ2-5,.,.,CASSDLNRDQETQYF,TGTGCCAGCAGTGATCTTAACAGGGACCAAGAGACCCAGTACTTC
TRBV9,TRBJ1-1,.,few,CASSVAVGPNTEAFF,TGTGCCAGCAGCGTAGCGGTGGGACCGAACACTGAAGCTTTCTTT
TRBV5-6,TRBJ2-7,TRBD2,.,CASSFGLAGVTYEQYF,TGTGCCAGCAGCTTTGGGCTAGCGGGGGTAACCTACGAGCAGTACTTC
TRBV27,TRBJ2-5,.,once,CASSSLLQETQYF,TGTGCCAGCAGTAGCCTACTTCAAGAGACCCAGTACTTC
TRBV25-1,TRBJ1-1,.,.,CASSEFGGTEAFF,TGTGCCAGCAGTGAATTTGGAGGCACTGAAGCTTTCTTT
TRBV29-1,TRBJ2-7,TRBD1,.,CSVWTGDYEQYF,TGCAGCGTATGGACAGGGGACTACGAGCAGTACTTC
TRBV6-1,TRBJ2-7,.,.,CASRGAYEQYF,TGTGCCAGCAGGGGGGCCTACGAGCAGTACTTC
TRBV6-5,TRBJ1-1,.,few,CASSYFGNTEAFF,TGTGCCAGCAGTTACTTTGGGAACACTGAAGCTTTCTTT
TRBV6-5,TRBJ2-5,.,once,CASSSNWYQETQYF,TGTGCCAGCAGTTCAAACTGGTACCAAGAGACCCAGTACTTC
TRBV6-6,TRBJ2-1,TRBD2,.,CASSFKPGLVDHEQFF,TGTGCCAGCAGTTTTAAACCGGGACTAGTGGATCATGAGCAGTTCTTC
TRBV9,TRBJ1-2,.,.,CASSQSREGPRFGYTF,TGTGCCAGCAGCCAATCCCGGGAGGGACCCAGGTTTGGCTACACCTTC
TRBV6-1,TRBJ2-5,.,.,CASNLGGPRETQYF,TGTGCCAGCAACCTAGGAGGGCCAAGGGAGACCCAGTACTTC
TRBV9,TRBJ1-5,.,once,CASSVGGGNQPQHF,TGTGCCAGCAGCGTAGGAGGCGGCAATCAGCCCCAGCATTTT
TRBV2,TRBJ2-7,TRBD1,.,CASTGGNYEQYF,TGTGCCAGCACAGGGGGTAACTACGAGCAGTACTTC
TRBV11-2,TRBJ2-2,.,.,CASSLGGSTGELFF,TGTGCCAGCAGCTTAGGAGGGAGCACCGGGGAGCTGTTTTTT
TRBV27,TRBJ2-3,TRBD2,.,CASSRGTSGSTDTQYF,TGTGCCAGCAGTAGGGGGACTAGCGGTAGCACAGATACGCAGTATTTT
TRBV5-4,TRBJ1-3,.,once,CASSEGRGNTIYF,TGTGCCAGCAGTGAGGGACGAGGAAACACCATATATTTT
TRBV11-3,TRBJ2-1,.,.,CAPKARDFYNEQFF,TGTGCCCCCAAGGCCAGGGACTTTTACAATGAGCAGTTCTTC
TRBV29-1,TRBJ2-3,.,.,CSVPDTDTQYF,TGCAGCGTTCCTGACACAGATACGCAGTATTTT
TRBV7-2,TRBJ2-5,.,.,CASSLSSGSETQYF,TGTGCCAGCAGCTTATCTTCAGGGTCAGAGACCCAGTACTTC
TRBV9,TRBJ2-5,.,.,CASSVAPDQETQYF,TGTGCCAGCAGCGTAGCTCCAGACCAAGAGACCCAGTACTTC
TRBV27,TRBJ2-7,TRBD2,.,CASSSGLAGGYEQYF,TGTGCCAGCAGCTCCGGACTAGCGGGGGGCTACGAGCAGTACTTC
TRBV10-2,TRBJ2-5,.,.,CACAGASSPETQYF,TGCGCTTGTGCGGGGGCGTCCTCTCCAGAGACCCAGTACTTC
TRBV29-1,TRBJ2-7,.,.,CSVGDSPYEQYF,TGCAGCGTTGGCGACAGTCCCTACGAGCAGTACTTC
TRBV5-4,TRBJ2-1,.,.,CASTAQGEQFF,TGTGCCAGCACTGCCCAGGGTGAGCAGTTCTTC
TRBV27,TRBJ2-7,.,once,CASRLLSSYEQYF,TGTGCCAGCAGACTTCTAAGCTCCTACGAGCAGTACTTC
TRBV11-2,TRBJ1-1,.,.,CASRPGRANTEAFF,TGTGCCAGCAGACCGGGACGGGCGAACACTGAAGCTTTCTTT
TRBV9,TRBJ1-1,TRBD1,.,CASSDPGQPNTEAFF,TGTGCCAGCAGCGATCCGGGACAGCCTAACACTGAAGCTTTCTTT
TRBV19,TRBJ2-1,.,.,CASSTDSPAYNEQFF,TGTGCCAGTAGTACCGACTCACCGGCTTACAATGAGCAGTTCTTC
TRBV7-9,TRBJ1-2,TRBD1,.,CASSSDRVDGYTF,TGTGCCAGCAGTTCGGACAGGGTGGATGGCTACACCTTC
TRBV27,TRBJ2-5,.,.,CASSLVGRGQETQYF,TGTGCCAGCAGTTTAGTGGGCAGGGGTCAAGAGACCCAGTACTTC
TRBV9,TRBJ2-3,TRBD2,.,CASSSRLADVLADTQYF,TGTGCCAGCAGCTCCCGACTAGCCGACGTTTTAGCGGATACGCAGTATTTT
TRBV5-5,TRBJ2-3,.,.,CASSPRGAPSVDTQYF,TGTGCCAGCAGCCCCAGGGGTGCCCCCAGTGTAGATACGCAGTATTTT
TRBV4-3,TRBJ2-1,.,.,CASSQDRDQGEQFF,TGCGCCAGCAGCCAAGACAGGGATCAGGGTGAGCAGTTCTTC
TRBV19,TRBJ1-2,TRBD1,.,CASSTGTGSYGYTF,TGTGCCAGTAGTACAGGGACAGGTTCTTATGGCTACACCTTC
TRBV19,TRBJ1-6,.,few,CASSPSGGRDSPLHF,TGTGCCAGTAGCCCTAGCGGGGGCAGGGATTCACCCCTCCACTTT
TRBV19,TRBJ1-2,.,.,CASSMGSVYGYTF,TGTGCCAGTAGTATGGGGAGTGTCTATGGCTACACCTTC
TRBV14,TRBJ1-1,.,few,CASSPQGLGTEAFF,TGTGCCAGCAGCCCCCAGGGACTGGGCACTGAAGCTTTCTTT
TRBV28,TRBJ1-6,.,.,CASSFASPLHF,TGTGCCAGCAGTTTCGCTTCACCCCTCCACTTT
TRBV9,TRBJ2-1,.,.,CASSGRGGGNEQFF,TGTGCCAGCAGCGGGCGGGGTGGTGGGAATGAGCAGTTCTTC
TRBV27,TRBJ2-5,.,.,CASSLVPQETQYF,TGTGCCAGCAGTTTAGTGCCACAAGAGACCCAGTACTTC
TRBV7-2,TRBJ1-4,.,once,CASSLGPPGAKLFF,TGTGCCAGCAGCTTGGGACCCCCAGGGGCAAAACTGTTTTTT
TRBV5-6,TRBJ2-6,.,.,CASSLGLANVLTF,TGTGCCAGCAGCCTCGGGTTGGCCAACGTCCTGACTTTC
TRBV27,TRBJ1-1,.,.,CASSLYPDGNTEAFF,TGTGCCAGCAGTTTATACCCCGACGGGAACACTGAAGCTTTCTTT